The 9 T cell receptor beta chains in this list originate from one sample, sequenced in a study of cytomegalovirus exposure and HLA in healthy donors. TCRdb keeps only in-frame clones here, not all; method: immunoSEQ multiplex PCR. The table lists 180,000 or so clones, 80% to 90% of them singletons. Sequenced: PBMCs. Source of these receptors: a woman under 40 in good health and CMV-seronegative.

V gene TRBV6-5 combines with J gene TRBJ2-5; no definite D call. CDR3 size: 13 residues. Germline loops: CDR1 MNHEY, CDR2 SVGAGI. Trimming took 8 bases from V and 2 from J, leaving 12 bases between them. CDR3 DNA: TGTGCCAGCCTCGATCCCCTACAAGAGACCCAGTACTTC. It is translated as CASLDPLQETQYF.

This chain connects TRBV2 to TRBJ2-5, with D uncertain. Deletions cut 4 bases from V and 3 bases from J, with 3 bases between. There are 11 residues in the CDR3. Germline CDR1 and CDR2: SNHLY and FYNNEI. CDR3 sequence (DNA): TGTGCCAGCAGTGTTAAAGAGACCCAGTACTTC. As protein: CASSVKETQYF.

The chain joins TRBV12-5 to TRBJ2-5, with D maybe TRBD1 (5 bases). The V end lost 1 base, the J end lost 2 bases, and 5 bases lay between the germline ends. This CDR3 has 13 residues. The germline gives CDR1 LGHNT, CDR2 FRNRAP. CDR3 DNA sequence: TGTGCTAGTGGTTTGGGACAGCAAGAGACCCAGTACTTC. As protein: CASGLGQQETQYF. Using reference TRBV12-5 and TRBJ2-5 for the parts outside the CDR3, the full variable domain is DARVTQTPRHKVTEMGQEVTMRCQPILGHNTVFWYRQTMMQGLELLAYFRNRAPLDDSGMPKDRFSAEMPDATLATLKIQPSEPRDSAVYFCASGLGQQETQYFGPGTRLLVL.

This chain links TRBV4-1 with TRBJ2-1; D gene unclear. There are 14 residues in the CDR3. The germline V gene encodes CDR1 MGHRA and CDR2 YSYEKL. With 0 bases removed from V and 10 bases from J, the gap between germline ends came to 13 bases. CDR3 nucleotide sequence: TGCGCCAGCAGCCAAGATCCATACATCAGAGAGCAGTTCTTC. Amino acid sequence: CASSQDPYIREQFF.

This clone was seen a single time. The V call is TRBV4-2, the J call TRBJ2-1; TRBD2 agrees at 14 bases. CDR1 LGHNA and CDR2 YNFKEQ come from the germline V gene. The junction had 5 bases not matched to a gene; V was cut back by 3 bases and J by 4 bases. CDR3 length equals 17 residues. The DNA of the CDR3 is TGTGCCAGCAGCCAGGGACTAGCGGGGGTTTCTTACAATGAGCAGTTCTTC. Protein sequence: CASSQGLAGVSYNEQFF.

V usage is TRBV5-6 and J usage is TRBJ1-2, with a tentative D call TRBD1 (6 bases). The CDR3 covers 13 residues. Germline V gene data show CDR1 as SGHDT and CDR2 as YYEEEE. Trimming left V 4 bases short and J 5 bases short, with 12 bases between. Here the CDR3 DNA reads TGTGCCAGCAGCCCGGGGAGGGGGTATGGCTACACCTTC. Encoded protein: CASSPGRGYGYTF.

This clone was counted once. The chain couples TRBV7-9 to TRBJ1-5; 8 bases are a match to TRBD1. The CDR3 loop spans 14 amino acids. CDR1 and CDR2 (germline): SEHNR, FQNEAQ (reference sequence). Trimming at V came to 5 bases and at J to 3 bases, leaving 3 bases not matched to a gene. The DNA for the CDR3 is TGTGCCAGCAGCCCAGGGGGCTCCAATCAGCCCCAGCATTTT. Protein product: CASSPGGSNQPQHF.

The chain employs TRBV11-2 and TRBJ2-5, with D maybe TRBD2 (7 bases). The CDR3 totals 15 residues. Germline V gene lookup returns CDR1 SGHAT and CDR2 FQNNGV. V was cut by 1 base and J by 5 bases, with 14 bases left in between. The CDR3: CASSLGGGPGETQYF. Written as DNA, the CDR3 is TGTGCCAGCAGCTTAGGGGGGGGGCCCGGGGAGACCCAGTACTTC.

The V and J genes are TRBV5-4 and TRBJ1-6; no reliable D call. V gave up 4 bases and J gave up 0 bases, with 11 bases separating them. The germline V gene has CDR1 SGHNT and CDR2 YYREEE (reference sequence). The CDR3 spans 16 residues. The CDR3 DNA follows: TGTGCCAGCAGCGCAGTCCCCAGCTCCTATAATTCACCCCTCCACTTT. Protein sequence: CASSAVPSSYNSPLHF.